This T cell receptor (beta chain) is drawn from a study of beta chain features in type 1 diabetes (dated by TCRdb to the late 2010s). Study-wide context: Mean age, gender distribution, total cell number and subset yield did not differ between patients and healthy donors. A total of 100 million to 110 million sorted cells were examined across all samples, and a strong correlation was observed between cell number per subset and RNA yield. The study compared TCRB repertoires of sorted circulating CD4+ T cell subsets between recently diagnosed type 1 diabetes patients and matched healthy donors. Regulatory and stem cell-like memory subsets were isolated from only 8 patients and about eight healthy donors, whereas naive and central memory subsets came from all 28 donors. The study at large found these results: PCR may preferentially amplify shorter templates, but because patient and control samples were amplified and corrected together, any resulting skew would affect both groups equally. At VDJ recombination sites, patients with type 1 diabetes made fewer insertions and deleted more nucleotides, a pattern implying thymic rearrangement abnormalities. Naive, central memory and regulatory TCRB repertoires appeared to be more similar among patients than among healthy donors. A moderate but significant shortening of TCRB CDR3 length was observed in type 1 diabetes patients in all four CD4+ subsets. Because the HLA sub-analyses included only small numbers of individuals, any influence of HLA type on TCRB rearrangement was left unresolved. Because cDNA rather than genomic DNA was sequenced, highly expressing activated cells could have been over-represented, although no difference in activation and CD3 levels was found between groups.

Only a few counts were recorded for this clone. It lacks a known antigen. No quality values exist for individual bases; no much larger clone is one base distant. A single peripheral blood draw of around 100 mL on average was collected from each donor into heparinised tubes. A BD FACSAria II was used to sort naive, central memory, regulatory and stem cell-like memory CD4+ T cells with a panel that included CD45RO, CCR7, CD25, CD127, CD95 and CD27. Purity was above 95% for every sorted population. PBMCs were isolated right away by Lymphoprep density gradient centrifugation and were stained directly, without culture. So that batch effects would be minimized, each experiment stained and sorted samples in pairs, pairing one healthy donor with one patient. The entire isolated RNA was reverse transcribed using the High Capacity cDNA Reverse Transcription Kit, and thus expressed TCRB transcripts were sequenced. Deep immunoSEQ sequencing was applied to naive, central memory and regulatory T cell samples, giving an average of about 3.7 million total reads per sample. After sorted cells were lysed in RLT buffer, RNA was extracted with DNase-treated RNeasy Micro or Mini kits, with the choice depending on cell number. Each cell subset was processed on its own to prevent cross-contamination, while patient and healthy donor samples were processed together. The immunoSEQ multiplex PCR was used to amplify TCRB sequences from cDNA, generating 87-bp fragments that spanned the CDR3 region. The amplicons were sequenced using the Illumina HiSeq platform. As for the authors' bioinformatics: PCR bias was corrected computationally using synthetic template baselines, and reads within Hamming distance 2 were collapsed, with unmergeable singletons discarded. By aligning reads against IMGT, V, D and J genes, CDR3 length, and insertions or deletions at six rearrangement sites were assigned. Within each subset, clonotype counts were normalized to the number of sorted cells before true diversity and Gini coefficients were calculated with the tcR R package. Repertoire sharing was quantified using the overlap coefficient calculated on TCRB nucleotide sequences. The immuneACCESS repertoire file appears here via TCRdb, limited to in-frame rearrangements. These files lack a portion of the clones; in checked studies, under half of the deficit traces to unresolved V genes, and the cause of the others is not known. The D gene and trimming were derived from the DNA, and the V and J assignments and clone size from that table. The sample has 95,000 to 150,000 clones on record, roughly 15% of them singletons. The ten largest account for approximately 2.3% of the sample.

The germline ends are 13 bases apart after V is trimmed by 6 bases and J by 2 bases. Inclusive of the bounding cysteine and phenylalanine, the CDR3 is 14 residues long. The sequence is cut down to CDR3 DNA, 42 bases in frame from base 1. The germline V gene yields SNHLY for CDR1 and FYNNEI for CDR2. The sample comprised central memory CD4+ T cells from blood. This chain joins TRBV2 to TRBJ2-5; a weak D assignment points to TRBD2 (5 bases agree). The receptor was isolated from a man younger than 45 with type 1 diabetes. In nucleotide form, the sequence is TGTGCCAGCAGAGTTGGACTGAAACAAGAGACCCAGTACTTC. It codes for CASRVGLKQETQYF. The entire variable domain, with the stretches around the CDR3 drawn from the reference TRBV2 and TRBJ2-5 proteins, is EPEVTQTPSHQVTQMGQEVILRCVPISNHLYFYWYRQILGQKVEFLVSFYNNEISEKSEIFDDQFSVERPDGSNFTLKIRSTKLEDSAMYFCASRVGLKQETQYFGPGTRLLVL.